The rows below give T cell receptor beta chains drawn from one sample of a study of T cell clonotyping in hematopoietic cell transplantation. Profiled with immunoSEQ multiplex PCR; TCRdb holds only in-frame clones, not every one. Among approximately 9,500 clones listed, 77% were seen once. This specimen was PBMCs, taken 30 days after allogeneic stem cell transplant. These receptors were taken from a female patient in her thirties or forties who had an allogeneic stem cell transplant from a related donor, so T cells may come from the graft donor. Some clones in this sample may be carry-over from other donors' samples. CDR3s include the opening cysteine and the closing phenylalanine or tryptophan. The D gene is left open where the match is weak. Expanded clones get a size class; other rows say once, few or many, or leave the size out.

NA	16	NA	TRBV10-3	TRBJ2-7	TGTGCCATCAGTGAGCCAGGCGACGTCAGGTCCTACGAGCAGTACTTC	CAISEPGDVRSYEQYF
NA	15	NA	TRBV6-5	TRBJ2-7	TGTGCCAGCAGCGAAACAAACCGGGGTACCTACGAGCAGTACTTC	CASSETNRGTYEQYF
NA	14	NA	TRBV2	TRBJ2-7	TGTGCCAGCAGTGTGACAGGAAGGGTCTACGAGCAGTACTTC	CASSVTGRVYEQYF
NA	13	NA	TRBV6-5	TRBJ1-1	TGTGCCAGCGCCCGGGGGGGGAACACTGAAGCTTTCTTT	CASARGGNTEAFF
NA	17	NA	TRBV19	TRBJ2-4	TGTGCCAGTACAGGGGCAGCGAAAGGGGTAGCCAAAAACATTCAGTACTTC	CASTGAAKGVAKNIQYF
NA	12	TRBD1	TRBV19	TRBJ2-1	TGTGCCAGTAGTAGAGGGGGCGGTGAGCAGTTCTTC	CASSRGGGEQFF
NA	12	NA	TRBV27	TRBJ2-7	TGTGCCAGCACGGACAGAAACTACGAGCAGTACTTC	CASTDRNYEQYF
once	18	TRBD2	TRBV7-6	TRBJ2-1	TGTGCCAGCAGCTTAGTTCGCCTAGCGGATAGCTCCTACAATGAGCAGTTCTTC	CASSLVRLADSSYNEQFF
NA	17	NA	TRBV9	TRBJ2-6	TGTGCCAGCAGCGAGGGACACTCCCTCTCTGGGGCCAACGTCCTGACTTTC	CASSEGHSLSGANVLTF
NA	11	NA	TRBV6-5	TRBJ2-3	TGTGCCAGCAGTTACCAGGCAACGCAGTATTTT	CASSYQATQYF
NA	12	NA	TRBV7-2	TRBJ2-1	TGTGCCAGCAGCTTAGGGACAAATGAGCAGTTCTTC	CASSLGTNEQFF
NA	15	NA	TRBV14	TRBJ2-7	TGTGCCAGCAGCCAAGCGATCGGCAGCTCCTACGAGCAGTACTTC	CASSQAIGSSYEQYF
NA	13	TRBD1	TRBV18	TRBJ1-1	TGTGCCAGCTCAAGGACAGGGAACACTGAAGCTTTCTTT	CASSRTGNTEAFF
NA	11	NA	TRBV6-6	TRBJ2-7	TGTGCCAGCGGGAGCTCCTACGAGCAGTACTTC	CASGSSYEQYF
medium-sized	15	NA	TRBV9	TRBJ1-4	TGTGCCAGCAGCGTAGCAGACCATCTTAGTGAAAAACTGTTTTTT	CASSVADHLSEKLFF
NA	12	NA	TRBV7-9	TRBJ2-5	TGTGCCAGCAGCTTGGAGGGGGGGACCCAGTACTTC	CASSLEGGTQYF
NA	16	TRBD2	TRBV5-1	TRBJ2-5	TGCGCCAGCAGCAAAGCCCCCGGCGGGGGTTCCGAGACCCAGTACTTC	CASSKAPGGGSETQYF